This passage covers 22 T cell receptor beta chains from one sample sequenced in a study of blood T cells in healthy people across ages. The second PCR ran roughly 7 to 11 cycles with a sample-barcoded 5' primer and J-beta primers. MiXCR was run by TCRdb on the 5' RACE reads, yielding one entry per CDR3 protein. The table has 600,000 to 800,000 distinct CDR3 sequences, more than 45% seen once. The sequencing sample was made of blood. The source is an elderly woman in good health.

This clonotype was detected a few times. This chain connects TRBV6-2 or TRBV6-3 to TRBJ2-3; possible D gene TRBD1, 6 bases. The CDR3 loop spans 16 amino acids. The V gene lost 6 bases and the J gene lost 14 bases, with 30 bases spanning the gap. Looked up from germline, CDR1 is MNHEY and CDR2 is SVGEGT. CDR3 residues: CASRGGGQAAHRYAYF. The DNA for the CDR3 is TGTGCCAGCAGAGGTGGGGGCCAGGCTGCACACAGATACGCGTATTTT.

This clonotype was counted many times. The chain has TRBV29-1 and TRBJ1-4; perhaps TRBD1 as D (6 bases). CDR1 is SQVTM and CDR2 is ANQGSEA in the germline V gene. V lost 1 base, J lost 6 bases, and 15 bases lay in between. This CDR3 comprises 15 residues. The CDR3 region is CSVEANRAGDEKLFF. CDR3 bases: TGCAGCGTTGAAGCCAACAGGGCCGGAGATGAAAAACTGTTTTTT.

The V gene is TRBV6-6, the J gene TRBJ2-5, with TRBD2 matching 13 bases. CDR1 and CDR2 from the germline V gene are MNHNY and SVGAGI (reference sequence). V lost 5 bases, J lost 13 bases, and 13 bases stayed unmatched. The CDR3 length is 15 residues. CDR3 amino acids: CASSGTRTSGSPPYF. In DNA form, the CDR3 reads TGTGCCAGCAGTGGTACTCGGACTAGCGGGAGTCCCCCGTACTTC.

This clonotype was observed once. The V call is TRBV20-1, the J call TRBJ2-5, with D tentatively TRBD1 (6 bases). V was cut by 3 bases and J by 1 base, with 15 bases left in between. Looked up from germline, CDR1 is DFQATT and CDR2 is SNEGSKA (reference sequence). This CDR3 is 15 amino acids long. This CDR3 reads CSASHHRAFQETQYF. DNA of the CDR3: TGCAGTGCTAGCCATCACAGGGCTTTCCAAGAGACCCAGTACTTC.

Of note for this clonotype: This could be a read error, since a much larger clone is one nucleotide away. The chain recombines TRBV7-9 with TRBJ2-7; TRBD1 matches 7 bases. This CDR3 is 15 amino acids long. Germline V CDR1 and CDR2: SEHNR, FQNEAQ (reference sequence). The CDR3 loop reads CVSSSPGQLSYEQYF. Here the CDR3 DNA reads TGTGTCAGCAGCTCACCGGGACAGTTGTCCTACGAGCAGTACTTC.

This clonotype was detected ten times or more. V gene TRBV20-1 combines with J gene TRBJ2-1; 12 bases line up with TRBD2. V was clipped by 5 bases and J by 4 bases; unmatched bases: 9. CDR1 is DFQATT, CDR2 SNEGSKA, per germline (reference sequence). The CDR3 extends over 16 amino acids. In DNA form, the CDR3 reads TGCAGTGCTTCTCGACTAGCGGGGGCCTTGTACAATGAGCAGTTCTTC. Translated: CSASRLAGALYNEQFF.

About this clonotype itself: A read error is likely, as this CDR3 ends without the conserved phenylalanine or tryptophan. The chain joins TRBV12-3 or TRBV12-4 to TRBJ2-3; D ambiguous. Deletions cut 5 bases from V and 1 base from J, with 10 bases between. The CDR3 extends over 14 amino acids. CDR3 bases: TGTGCCAGCAGTGCGAGATTGGGCACAGATACGCAGTATTCT. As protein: CASSARLGTDTQYS.

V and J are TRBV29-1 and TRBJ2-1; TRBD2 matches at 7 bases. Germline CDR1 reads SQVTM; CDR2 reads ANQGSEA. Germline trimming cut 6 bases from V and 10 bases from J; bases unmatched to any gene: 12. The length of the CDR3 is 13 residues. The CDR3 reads CSVLYTSAREQFF. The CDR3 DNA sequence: TGCAGCGTCCTCTACACTAGCGCAAGGGAGCAGTTCTTC.

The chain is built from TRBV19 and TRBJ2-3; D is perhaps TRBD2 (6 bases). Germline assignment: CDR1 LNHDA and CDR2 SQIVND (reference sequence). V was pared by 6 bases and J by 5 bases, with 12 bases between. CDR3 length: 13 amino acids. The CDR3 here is CASSTSSGDTQYF. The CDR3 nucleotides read TGTGCCAGTAGCACTAGCTCGGGAGATACGCAGTATTTT.

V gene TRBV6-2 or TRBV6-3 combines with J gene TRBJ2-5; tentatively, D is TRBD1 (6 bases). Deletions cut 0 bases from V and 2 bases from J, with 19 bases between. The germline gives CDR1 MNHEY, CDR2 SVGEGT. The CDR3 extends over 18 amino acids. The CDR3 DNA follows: TGTGCCAGCAGTTACTCGGTCCGGGGAGAGGGGACACAAGAGACCCAGTACTTC. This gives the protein CASSYSVRGEGTQETQYF.

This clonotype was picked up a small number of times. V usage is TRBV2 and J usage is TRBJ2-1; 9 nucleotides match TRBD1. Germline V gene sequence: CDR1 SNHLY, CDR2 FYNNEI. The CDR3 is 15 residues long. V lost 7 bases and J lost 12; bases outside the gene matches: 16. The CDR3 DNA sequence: TGTGCCAGCAACCCACCGGGACAGGGTACCCCCTGGCAGTTCTTC. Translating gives CASNPPGQGTPWQFF.

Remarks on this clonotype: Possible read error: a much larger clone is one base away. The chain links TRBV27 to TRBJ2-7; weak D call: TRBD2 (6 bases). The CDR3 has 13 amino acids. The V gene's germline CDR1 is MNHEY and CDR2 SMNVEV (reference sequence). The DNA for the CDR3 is TGTACCAGCAGTTTAGGGACTTTGTACGAGCAGTACTTC. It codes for CTSSLGTLYEQYF.

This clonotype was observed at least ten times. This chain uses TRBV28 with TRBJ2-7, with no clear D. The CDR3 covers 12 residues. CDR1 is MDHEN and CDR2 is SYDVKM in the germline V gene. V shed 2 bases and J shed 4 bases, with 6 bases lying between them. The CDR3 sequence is CASSLNPYEQYF. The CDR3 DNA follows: TGTGCCAGCAGTTTAAACCCTTACGAGCAGTACTTC.

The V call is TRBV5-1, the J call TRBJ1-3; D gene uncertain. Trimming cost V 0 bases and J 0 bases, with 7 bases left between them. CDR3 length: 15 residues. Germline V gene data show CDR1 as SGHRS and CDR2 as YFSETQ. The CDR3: CASSLVGFSGNTIYF. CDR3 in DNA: TGCGCCAGCAGCTTGGTCGGATTCTCTGGAAACACCATATATTTT. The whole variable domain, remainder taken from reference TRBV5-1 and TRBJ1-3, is KAGVTQTPRYLIKTRGQQVTLSCSPISGHRSVSWYQQTPGQGLQFLFEYFSETQRNKGNFPGRFSGRQFSNSRSEMNVSTLELGDSALYLCASSLVGFSGNTIYFGEGSWLTVV.

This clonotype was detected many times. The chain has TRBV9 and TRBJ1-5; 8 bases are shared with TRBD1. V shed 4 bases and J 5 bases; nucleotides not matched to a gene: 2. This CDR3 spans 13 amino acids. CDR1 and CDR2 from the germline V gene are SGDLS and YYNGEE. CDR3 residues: CASSLTGDQPQHF. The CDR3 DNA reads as TGTGCCAGCAGCTTGACAGGGGATCAGCCCCAGCATTTT.

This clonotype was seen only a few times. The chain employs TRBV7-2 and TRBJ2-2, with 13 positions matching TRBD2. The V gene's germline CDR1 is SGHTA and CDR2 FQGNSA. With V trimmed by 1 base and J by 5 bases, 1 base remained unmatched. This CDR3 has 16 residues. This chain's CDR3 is CASSLELAGGTGELFF. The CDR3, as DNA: TGTGCCAGCAGCTTAGAACTAGCGGGGGGGACCGGGGAGCTGTTTTTT.

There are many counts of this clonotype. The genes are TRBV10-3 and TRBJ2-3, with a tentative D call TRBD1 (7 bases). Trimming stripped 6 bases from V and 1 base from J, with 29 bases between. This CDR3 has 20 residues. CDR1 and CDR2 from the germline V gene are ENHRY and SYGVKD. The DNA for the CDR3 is TGTGCCATCAGGGGGGGACAGAGCTCCCCGAATCCTTCTGGCACAGATACGCAGTATTTT. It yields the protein CAIRGGQSSPNPSGTDTQYF.

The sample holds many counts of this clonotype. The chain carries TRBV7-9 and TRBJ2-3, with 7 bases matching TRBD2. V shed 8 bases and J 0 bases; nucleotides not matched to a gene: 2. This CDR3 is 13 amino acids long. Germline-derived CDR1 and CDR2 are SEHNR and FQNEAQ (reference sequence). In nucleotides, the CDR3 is TGTGCCAGCGGGAGGGCCAGCACAGATACGCAGTATTTT. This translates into CASGRASTDTQYF.

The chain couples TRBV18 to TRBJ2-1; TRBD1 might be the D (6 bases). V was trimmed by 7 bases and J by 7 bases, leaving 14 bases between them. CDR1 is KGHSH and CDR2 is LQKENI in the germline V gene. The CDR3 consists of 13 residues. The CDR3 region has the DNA TGTGCCAGCTTCCCTGGACAGAGGAATGAGCAGTTCTTC. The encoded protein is CASFPGQRNEQFF.

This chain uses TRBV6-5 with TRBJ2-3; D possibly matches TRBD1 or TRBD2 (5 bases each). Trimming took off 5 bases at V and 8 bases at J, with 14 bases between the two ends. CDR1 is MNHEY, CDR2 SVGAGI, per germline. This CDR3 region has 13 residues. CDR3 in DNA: TGTGCCAGCAGTCTCAGGGAGAAGGGTACGCAGTATTTT. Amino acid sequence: CASSLREKGTQYF.

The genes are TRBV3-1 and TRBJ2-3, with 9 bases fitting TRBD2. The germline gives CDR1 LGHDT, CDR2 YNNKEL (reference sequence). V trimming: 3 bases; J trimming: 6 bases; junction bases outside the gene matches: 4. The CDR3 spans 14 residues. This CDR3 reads CASSHGLAGDTQYF. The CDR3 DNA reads TGTGCCAGCAGCCACGGGCTAGCGGGGGATACGCAGTATTTT.

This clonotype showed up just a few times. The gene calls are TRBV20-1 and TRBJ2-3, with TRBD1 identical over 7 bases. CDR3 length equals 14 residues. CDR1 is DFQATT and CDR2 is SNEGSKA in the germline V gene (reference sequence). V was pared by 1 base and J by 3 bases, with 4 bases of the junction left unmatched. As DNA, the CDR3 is TGCAGTGCTAGAGTTAGGGGGCGAACAGATACGCAGTATTTT. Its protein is CSARVRGRTDTQYF.